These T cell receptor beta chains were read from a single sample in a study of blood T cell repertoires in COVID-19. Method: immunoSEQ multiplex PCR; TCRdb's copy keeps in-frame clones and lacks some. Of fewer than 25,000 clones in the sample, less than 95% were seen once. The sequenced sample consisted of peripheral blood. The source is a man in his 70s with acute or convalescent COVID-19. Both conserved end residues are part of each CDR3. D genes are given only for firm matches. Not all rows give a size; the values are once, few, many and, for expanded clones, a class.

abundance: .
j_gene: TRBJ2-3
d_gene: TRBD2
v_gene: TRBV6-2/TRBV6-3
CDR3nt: TGTGCCAGCAGTTACGGGCGAGCGGGAGTATCAGATACGCAGTATTTT
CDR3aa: CASSYGRAGVSDTQYF

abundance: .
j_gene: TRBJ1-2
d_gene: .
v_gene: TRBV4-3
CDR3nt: TGCGCCAGCAGCCAAGATTTAGCGCTGCTTAGCTATGGCTACACCTTC
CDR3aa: CASSQDLALLSYGYTF

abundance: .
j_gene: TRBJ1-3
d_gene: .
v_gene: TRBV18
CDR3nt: TGTGCCAGCTCACCTTTCGAGGGTAGCTCTGGAAACACCATATATTTT
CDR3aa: CASSPFEGSSGNTIYF

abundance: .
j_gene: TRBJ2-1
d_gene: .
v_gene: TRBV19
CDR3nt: TGTGCCAGTGCGAGCGCCTCCTACAATGAGCAGTTCTTC
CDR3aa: CASASASYNEQFF

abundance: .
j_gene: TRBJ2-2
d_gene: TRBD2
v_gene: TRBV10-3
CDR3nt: TGTGCCATCAGTGAGTCGTTGGGGCTAGCGGGAGGGCCGGACACCGGGGAGCTGTTTTTT
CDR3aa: CAISESLGLAGGPDTGELFF

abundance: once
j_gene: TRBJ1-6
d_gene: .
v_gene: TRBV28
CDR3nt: TGTGCCAGCAGTTCGGGGGGAACCCTCCACTTT
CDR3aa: CASSSGGTLHF

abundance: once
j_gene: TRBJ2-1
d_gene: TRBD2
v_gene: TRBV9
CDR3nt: TGTGCCAGCAGCGCCTCTAGCGGGAGGGCGTACAATGAGCAGTTCTTC
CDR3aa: CASSASSGRAYNEQFF

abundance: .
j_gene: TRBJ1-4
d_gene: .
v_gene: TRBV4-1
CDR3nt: TGCGCCAGCAGCCAGGGACTGAAAAATGAAAAACTGTTTTTT
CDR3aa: CASSQGLKNEKLFF

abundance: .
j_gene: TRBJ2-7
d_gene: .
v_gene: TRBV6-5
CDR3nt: TGTGCCAGCAGCCTGACTAGTACATCCGACGAGCAGTACTTC
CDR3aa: CASSLTSTSDEQYF

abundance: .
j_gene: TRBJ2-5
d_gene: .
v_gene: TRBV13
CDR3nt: TGTGCCAGCAGCTTTTCACAGGGTTGGGAGACCCAGTACTTC
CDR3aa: CASSFSQGWETQYF

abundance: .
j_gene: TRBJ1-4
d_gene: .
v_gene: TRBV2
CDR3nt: TGTGCCAGCAGACATCAGGGATTGGCAACTAATGAAAAACTGTTTTTT
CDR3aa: CASRHQGLATNEKLFF

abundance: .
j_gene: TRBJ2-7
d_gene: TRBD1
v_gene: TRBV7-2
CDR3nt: TGTGCCAGCAGCTTCCAATCCGGGACAGGGGTTTGGGAGCAGTACTTC
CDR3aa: CASSFQSGTGVWEQYF

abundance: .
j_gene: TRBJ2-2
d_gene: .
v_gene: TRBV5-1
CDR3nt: TGCGCCAGCAGCGCAAGTACAGGGTTCACCGGGGAGCTGTTTTTT
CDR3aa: CASSASTGFTGELFF

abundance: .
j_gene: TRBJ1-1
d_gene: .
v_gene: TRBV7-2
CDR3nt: TGTGCCAGCAGCGCACAGGGAGCCAGCACTGAAGCTTTCTTT
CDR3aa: CASSAQGASTEAFF

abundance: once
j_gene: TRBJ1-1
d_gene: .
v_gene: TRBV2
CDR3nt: TGTGCCAGCACCAAGGGAGGGGGAGAGACTGAAGCTTTCTTT
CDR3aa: CASTKGGGETEAFF

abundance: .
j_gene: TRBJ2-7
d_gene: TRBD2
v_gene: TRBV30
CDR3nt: TGTGCCAGAAGCGGGGGGGCGACAAACGAGCAGTACTTC
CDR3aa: CARSGGATNEQYF

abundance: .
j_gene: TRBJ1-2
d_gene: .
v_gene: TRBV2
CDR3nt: TGTGCCAGCAGTGACCAGGGAGGAAACTATGGCTACACCTTC
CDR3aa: CASSDQGGNYGYTF

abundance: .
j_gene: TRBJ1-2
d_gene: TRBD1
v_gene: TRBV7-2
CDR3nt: TGTGCCAGCAGCCTTGGGACAGACAACTATGGCTACACCTTC
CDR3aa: CASSLGTDNYGYTF

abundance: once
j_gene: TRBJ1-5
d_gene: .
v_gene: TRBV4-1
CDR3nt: TGCGCCAGCAGCCAAGACAGGGATCAGCCCCAGCATTTT
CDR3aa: CASSQDRDQPQHF

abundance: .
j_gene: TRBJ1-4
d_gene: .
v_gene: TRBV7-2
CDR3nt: TGTGCCAGCAGCTCCCAACCCGGGGTAAAAGAAAAACTGTTTTTT
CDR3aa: CASSSQPGVKEKLFF

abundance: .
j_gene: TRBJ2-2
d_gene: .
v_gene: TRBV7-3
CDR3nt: TGTGCCAGCAGCCCCACCGGGGTGGCCGGGGAGCTGTTTTTT
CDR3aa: CASSPTGVAGELFF

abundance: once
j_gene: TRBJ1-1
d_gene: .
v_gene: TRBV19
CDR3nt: TGTGCCAGTAGTAGTGACGGAGTATTGAACACTGAAGCTTTCTTT
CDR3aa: CASSSDGVLNTEAFF

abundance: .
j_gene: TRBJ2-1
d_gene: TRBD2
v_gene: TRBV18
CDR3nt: TGTGCCAGCTCACCAAGTGACGGGAGGGCCAATGAGCAGTTCTTC
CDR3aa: CASSPSDGRANEQFF

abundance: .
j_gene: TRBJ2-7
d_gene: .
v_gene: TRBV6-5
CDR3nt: TGTGCCAGTACGGACAGATACGAGCAGTACTTC
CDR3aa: CASTDRYEQYF

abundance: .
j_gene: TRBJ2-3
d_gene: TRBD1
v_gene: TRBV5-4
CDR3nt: TGTGCCAGCAGCCAATTTCGGGGACAGGGCCCAGATACGCAGTATTTT
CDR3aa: CASSQFRGQGPDTQYF

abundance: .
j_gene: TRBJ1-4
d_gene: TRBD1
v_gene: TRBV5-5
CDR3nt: TGTGCCAGCAGCTTGGGGACAGGGGCTAATGAAAAACTGTTTTTT
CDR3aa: CASSLGTGANEKLFF

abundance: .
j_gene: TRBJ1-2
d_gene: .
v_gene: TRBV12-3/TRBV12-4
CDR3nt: TGTGCCAGCAGTTCGGAACGGAGATATGGCTACACCTTC
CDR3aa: CASSSERRYGYTF

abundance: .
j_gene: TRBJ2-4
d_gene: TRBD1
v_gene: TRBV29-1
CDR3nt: TGCAGCGTTCTGGGACAGGGGGGACTGGCCAAAAACATTCAGTACTTC
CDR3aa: CSVLGQGGLAKNIQYF

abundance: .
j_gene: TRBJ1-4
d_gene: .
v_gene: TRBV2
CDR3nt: TGTGCCAGCAGTGAAGTAGGGAGCCGTCGGGAAAAACTGTTTTTT
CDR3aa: CASSEVGSRREKLFF

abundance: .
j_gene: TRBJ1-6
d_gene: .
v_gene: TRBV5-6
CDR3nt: TGTGCCAGCAGCTTGACGGGGAAATCACCCCTCCACTTT
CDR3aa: CASSLTGKSPLHF

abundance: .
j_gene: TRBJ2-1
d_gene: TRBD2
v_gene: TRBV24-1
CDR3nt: TGTGCCGCCCAAGCGGGAACGAGCTCCTACAATGAGCAGTTCTTC
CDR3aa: CAAQAGTSSYNEQFF

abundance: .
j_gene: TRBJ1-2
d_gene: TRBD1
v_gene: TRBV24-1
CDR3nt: TGTGCCACCAGTGACCCCGGGACAGTCTATGGCTACACCTTC
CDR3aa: CATSDPGTVYGYTF

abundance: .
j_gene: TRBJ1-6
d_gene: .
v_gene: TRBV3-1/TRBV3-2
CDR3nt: TGTGCCAGCAGCCACAACACAAATAATTCACCCCTCCACTTT
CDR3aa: CASSHNTNNSPLHF

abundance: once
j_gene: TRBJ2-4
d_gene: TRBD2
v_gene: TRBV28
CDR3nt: TGTGCCAGCAGTCCCTCCTTCACCAAGCCAGCGGGAGGGCTAAGGGACATTCAGTACTTC
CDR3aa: CASSPSFTKPAGGLRDIQYF

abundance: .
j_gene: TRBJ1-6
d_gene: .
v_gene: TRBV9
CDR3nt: TGTGCCAGCAGCCCCACCGTGGAGGGTGTCGGTTCACCCCTCCACTTT
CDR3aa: CASSPTVEGVGSPLHF

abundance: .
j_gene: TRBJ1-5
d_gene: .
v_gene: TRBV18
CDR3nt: TGTGCCAGCTCCCAGGGAACCGATCAGCCCCAGCATTTT
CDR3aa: CASSQGTDQPQHF

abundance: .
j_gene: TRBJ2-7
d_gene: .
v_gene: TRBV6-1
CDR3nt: TGTGCCAGCAGTGAACGGTGGGAGCAGTACTTC
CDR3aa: CASSERWEQYF

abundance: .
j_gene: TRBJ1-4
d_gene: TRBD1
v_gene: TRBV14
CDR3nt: TGTGCCAGCAGCTCTCGGGACAGAAGTGAAAAACTGTTTTTT
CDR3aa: CASSSRDRSEKLFF

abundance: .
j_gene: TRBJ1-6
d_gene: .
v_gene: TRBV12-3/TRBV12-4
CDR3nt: TGTGCCAGCAGTTTAGGCTACGGTTCACCCCTCCACTTT
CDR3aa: CASSLGYGSPLHF

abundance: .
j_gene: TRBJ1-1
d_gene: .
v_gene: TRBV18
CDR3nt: TGTGCCAGCTCACCATACGGAGGGACGAACACTGAAGCTTTCTTT
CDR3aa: CASSPYGGTNTEAFF

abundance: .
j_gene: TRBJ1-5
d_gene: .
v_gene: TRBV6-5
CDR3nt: TGTGCCAGCAGTAGGACAGTTGGAAGGGATCAGCCCCAGCATTTT
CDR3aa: CASSRTVGRDQPQHF

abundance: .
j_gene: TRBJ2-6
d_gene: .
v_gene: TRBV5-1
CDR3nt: TGCGCCAGCAGTATAAAACCGGGGGATCTCTCTGGGGCCAACGTCCTGACTTTC
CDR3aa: CASSIKPGDLSGANVLTF

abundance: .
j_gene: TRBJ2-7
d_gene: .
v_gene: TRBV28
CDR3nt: TGTGCCAGCGTGAAGTTTGTCGGGTACGAGCAGTACTTC
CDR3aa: CASVKFVGYEQYF

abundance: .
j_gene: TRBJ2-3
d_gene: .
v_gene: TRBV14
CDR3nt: TGTGCCAGCAGCCAGTGGGACACCCGGTGGGATACGCAGTATTTT
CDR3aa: CASSQWDTRWDTQYF

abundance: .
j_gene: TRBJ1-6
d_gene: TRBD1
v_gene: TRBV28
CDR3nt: TGTGCCAGCAGTCCCCACCGGACAGGGGATAATTCACCCCTCCACTTT
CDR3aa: CASSPHRTGDNSPLHF

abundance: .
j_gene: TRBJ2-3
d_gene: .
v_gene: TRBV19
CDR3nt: TGTGCCAGTAGTATAGTCTCGGGGGTCGATACGCAGTATTTT
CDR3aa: CASSIVSGVDTQYF

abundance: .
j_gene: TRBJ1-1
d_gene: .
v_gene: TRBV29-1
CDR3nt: TGCAGCGTTCTCCCACAGGTATCGAACACTGAAGCTTTCTTT
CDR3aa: CSVLPQVSNTEAFF

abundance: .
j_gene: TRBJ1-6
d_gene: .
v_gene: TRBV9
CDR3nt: TGTGCCAGCAGCGTAGGAGCTACCTCGACTCTTTCACCCCTCCACTTT
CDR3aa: CASSVGATSTLSPLHF

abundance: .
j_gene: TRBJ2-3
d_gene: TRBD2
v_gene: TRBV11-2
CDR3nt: TGTGCCAGCAGCTACCTCCCGGGAGGGCAAGATACGCAGTATTTT
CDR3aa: CASSYLPGGQDTQYF

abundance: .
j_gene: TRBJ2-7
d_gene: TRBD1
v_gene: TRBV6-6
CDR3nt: TGTGCCAGCAGAACATCAGGACAGGGGGCTTACGAGCAGTACTTC
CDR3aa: CASRTSGQGAYEQYF

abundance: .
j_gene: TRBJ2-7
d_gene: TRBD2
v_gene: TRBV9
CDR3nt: TGTGCCAGCAGCCCGGGACTAGCGGTATTCTACGAGCAGTACTTC
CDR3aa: CASSPGLAVFYEQYF

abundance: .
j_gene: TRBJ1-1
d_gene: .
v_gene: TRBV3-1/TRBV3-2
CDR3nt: TGTGCCAGCAGCCCCTTACAGAACACTGAAGCTTTCTTT
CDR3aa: CASSPLQNTEAFF

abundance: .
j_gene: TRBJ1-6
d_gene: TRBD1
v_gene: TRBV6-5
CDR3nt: TGTGCCAGCAGTATAGACAGGGATAATTCACCCCTCCACTTT
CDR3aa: CASSIDRDNSPLHF